Shown below are 9 T cell receptor beta chains from a single sample sequenced in a study of blood T cells in healthy people across ages. Combining a sample-barcoded 5' primer with a J-beta primer mix, a second PCR ran for about 7 to 11 cycles. TCRdb re-analysed the 5' RACE reads in MiXCR, keeping a single row per CDR3 protein. The sample shows about 1.8 million distinct CDR3 sequences, around 50% of them seen only once. Sequencing was done on a sample of blood. These receptors came from a woman in her thirties or forties in good health.

The chain uses TRBV4-1 and TRBJ2-3; TRBD1 matches 9 bases. In germline, CDR1 is MGHRA, CDR2 YSYEKL. Trimming removed 4 bases from V and 5 bases from J; junction bases left unmatched: 7. The CDR3 is 15 amino acids. CDR3 residues: CASSPGDREVDTQYF. The CDR3 DNA is TGCGCCAGCAGCCCGGGGGACAGGGAGGTAGATACGCAGTATTTT.

J is TRBJ1-5 and V is TRBV11-2, with D tentatively TRBD1 (5 bases). The CDR3 has 16 amino acids. Per germline, CDR1 SGHAT and CDR2 FQNNGV. V gave up 5 bases and J gave up 0 bases, with 14 bases separating them. The CDR3 here is CASSPLAGTSNQPQHF. The CDR3 DNA follows: TGTGCCAGCAGCCCCTTAGCCGGGACTAGCAATCAGCCCCAGCATTTT. The whole variable domain, remainder taken from reference TRBV11-2 and TRBJ1-5, is EAGVAQSPRYKIIEKRQSVAFWCNPISGHATLYWYQQILGQGPKLLIQFQNNGVVDDSQLPKDRFSAERLKGVDSTLKIQPAKLEDSAVYLCASSPLAGTSNQPQHFGDGTRLSIL.

The chain combines TRBV11-2 with TRBJ2-1; 7 bases are a match to TRBD1. Germline assignment: CDR1 SGHAT and CDR2 FQNNGV. The V gene end was trimmed by 5 bases and the J gene end by 8 bases; junction bases not matched to a gene: 6. The CDR3 has 13 residues. CDR3 nucleotides: TGTGCCAGCAGCCTACAACAGGGGCATGAGCAGTTCTTC. Translation: CASSLQQGHEQFF.

There are a few counts of this clonotype. This chain links TRBV20-1 with TRBJ2-3; D is unresolved. This CDR3 comprises 10 residues. Germline V gene sequence: CDR1 DFQATT, CDR2 SNEGSKA (reference sequence). Trimming left V 1 base short and J 7 bases short, with 3 bases between. The CDR3 reads CSARGNTQYF. CDR3 nucleotide sequence: TGCAGTGCTAGAGGGAATACGCAGTATTTT.

The chain uses TRBV5-1 and TRBJ2-1; TRBD2 agrees at 12 bases. This CDR3 is 15 amino acids long. The V gene end was trimmed by 2 bases and the J gene end by 9 bases; junction bases not matched to a gene: 6. Germline V lookup: CDR1 SGHRS, CDR2 YFSETQ. The CDR3 DNA reads TGCGCCAGCAGCTTCTCTAGCGGGGGGGCCCTTGAGCAGTTCTTC. It encodes CASSFSSGGALEQFF.

The chain is built from TRBV4-2 and TRBJ2-3; D not certain. CDR3 size: 13 residues. Trimming stripped 2 bases from V and 8 bases from J, with 11 bases between. The V gene's germline CDR1 is LGHNA and CDR2 YNFKEQ. The CDR3 loop is CASSQTRPGTQYF. CDR3 DNA: TGTGCCAGCAGCCAAACTCGGCCAGGTACGCAGTATTTT.

As to this clonotype: An end of the junction does not agree with germline; a read error may underlie this. The chain combines TRBV5-1 with TRBJ2-7, with 7 bases lining up with TRBD1. CDR3 length equals 14 residues. Germline CDR1 and CDR2: SGHRS and YFSETQ. CDR3 DNA: TGCGCCAGCAGCTTCGGGACAGAAACCTACGGGCAGTACTTC. Translation: CASSFGTETYGQYF.

This clonotype was counted only a few times. The chain is built from TRBV20-1 and TRBJ2-5, with 13 bases fitting TRBD2. The CDR3 has 15 residues. The ends lost 5 bases at V and 3 bases at J; junction bases unmatched: 6. CDR1 and CDR2 (germline): DFQATT, SNEGSKA (reference sequence). The DNA for the CDR3 is TGCAGTGCTCAGAAACTAGCGGGGGGGAAAGAGACCCAGTACTTC. Translating gives CSAQKLAGGKETQYF.

The rearrangement links TRBV24-1 to TRBJ1-4; D is perhaps TRBD1 (5 bases). The CDR3 sequence is 12 residues long. V was pared by 0 bases and J by 10 bases, with 5 bases between. Germline CDR1 KGHDR, CDR2 SFDVKD. The CDR3 DNA reads as TGTGCCACCAGTGATTTGGGGGCAAAACTGTTTTTT. Translating it yields CATSDLGAKLFF.